Below are 26 T cell receptor beta chains sequenced from a single sample in a study of T cells in Graves' hyperthyroidism and ophthalmopathy. There were TCR beta CDR3 regions amplified from RNA transcripts. HTBI primers were used for first-round RT-PCR of the TCR CDR3. TCRdb re-called the multiplex PCR reads with MiXCR, one entry per CDR3 protein. The table includes around 700,000 distinct CDR3 sequences, approximately 40% detected once. Input material: blood. The receptor source for this set is a middle-aged woman with Graves' hyperthyroidism.

This clonotype was seen ten or more times. This chain links TRBV7-3 with TRBJ2-5; perhaps D is TRBD1 or TRBD2 (5 bases each). The length of the CDR3 is 15 residues. Germline CDR1 is SGHTA and CDR2 is FQGTGA. V lost 2 bases and J 1 base, leaving 11 bases between the germline ends. The CDR3 is CASSLSPGTQETQYF. The CDR3 nucleotides are TGTGCCAGCAGCTTATCCCCCGGGACCCAAGAGACCCAGTACTTC.

The chain is built from TRBV11-2 and TRBJ2-5, with D perhaps being TRBD1 or TRBD2 (6 bases each). V gave up 5 bases and J gave up 2 bases, with 15 bases separating them. Germline CDR1 and CDR2: SGHAT and FQNNGV. The CDR3 is 15 residues long. The CDR3 DNA reads TGTGCCAGCAGCCAAGACAGGAGGGTGCAAGAGACCCAGTACTTC. This encodes CASSQDRRVQETQYF.

This CDR3 is CASSLQGNSNTGELFF. The CDR3 DNA follows: TGTGCCAGCAGCTTGCAGGGGAACTCAAACACCGGGGAGCTGTTTTTT. The chain combines TRBV5-5 with TRBJ2-2; tentative D call: TRBD1 (6 bases). Trimming shortened V by 1 base and J by 2 bases, and 12 bases separated the two germline ends. CDR3 length: 16 amino acids. CDR1 and CDR2 (germline): SGHKS, YYEKEE (reference sequence). Based on the CDR3 plus reference TRBV5-5 and TRBJ2-2, the full variable domain is DAGVTQSPTHLIKTRGQQVTLRCSPISGHKSVSWYQQVLGQGPQFIFQYYEKEERGRGNFPDRFSARQFPNYSSELNVNALLLGDSALYLCASSLQGNSNTGELFFGEGSRLTVL.

This clonotype showed up just once. V and J are TRBV6-5 and TRBJ1-1; the D is unclear. V was cut by 0 bases and J by 2 bases, with 7 bases left in between. This CDR3 is 14 amino acids long. Germline lookup yields CDR1 MNHEY and CDR2 SVGAGI. This CDR3 reads CASSYSMSNTEAFF. The CDR3 bases are TGTGCCAGCAGTTACTCTATGAGTAACACTGAAGCTTTCTTT.

This clonotype was observed a handful of times. V usage is TRBV15 and J usage is TRBJ2-2; D is uncertain. Germline V lookup: CDR1 LNHNV, CDR2 YYDKDF (reference sequence). Trimming left V 0 bases short and J 4 bases short, with 6 bases between. The CDR3 consists of 14 residues. CDR3 protein: CATSRDPATGELFF. The DNA for the CDR3 is TGTGCCACCAGCAGAGACCCAGCCACCGGGGAGCTGTTTTTT. The variable domain in full, completed from reference TRBV15 and TRBJ2-2, reads DAMVIQNPRYQVTQFGKPVTLSCSQTLNHNVMYWYQQKSSQAPKLLFHYYDKDFNNEADTPDNFQSRRPNTSFCFLDIRSPGLGDTAMYLCATSRDPATGELFFGEGSRLTVL.

The chain links TRBV6-5 to TRBJ2-2; D may be TRBD2 (6 bases). This CDR3 comprises 13 residues. CDR1 and CDR2 from the germline V gene are MNHEY and SVGAGI. The V gene lost 7 bases and the J gene lost 6 bases, with 12 bases spanning the gap. The CDR3: CASTSPGAGELFF. The CDR3 nucleotides read TGTGCCAGCACCTCCCCGGGGGCCGGGGAGCTGTTTTTT.

This clonotype was recorded many times. This chain joins TRBV19 and TRBJ1-1, with 7 positions matching TRBD1. This CDR3 spans 11 amino acids. From germline, CDR1 is LNHDA and CDR2 SQIVND (reference sequence). The ends lost 8 bases at V and 8 bases at J; junction bases unmatched: 5. The CDR3 sequence is CASASGGEAFF. CDR3 DNA sequence: TGTGCCAGTGCCTCAGGGGGAGAAGCTTTCTTT.

This clonotype was observed a few times. The chain uses TRBV7-9 and TRBJ2-5; TRBD2 agrees at 7 bases. The ends lost 5 bases at V and 4 bases at J; junction bases unmatched: 10. Germline V gives CDR1 SEHNR, CDR2 FQNEAQ (reference sequence). CDR3 length: 15 residues. CDR3 sequence: CASSPTGGRGETQYF. In DNA form, the CDR3 reads TGTGCCAGCAGCCCAACCGGGGGGAGGGGAGAGACCCAGTACTTC.

This clonotype was seen ten or more times. The rearrangement joins TRBV25-1 to TRBJ2-5; TRBD1 agrees at 7 bases. The J segment lost 1 base and the V segment lost 2 bases, leaving 1 base of the junction unmatched. CDR1 MGHDK and CDR2 SYGVNS come from the germline V gene. The CDR3 totals 14 residues. The CDR3 region is CASSEGTAQETQYF. Written as DNA, the CDR3 is TGTGCCAGCAGTGAAGGGACAGCCCAAGAGACCCAGTACTTC.

V gene TRBV19 combines with J gene TRBJ1-5, with no clear D. V lost 11 bases and J 1 base, leaving 18 bases between the germline ends. The germline gives CDR1 LNHDA, CDR2 SQIVND (reference sequence). This CDR3 region has 15 residues. Here the CDR3 DNA reads TGTGCCGCCAGCCCCTGGGGTGGGAGCAATCAGCCCCAGCATTTT. Translation gives CAASPWGGSNQPQHF.

This clonotype was recorded many times. The chain carries TRBV19 and TRBJ1-1; D uncertain. This CDR3 has 12 amino acids. Germline V gene lookup returns CDR1 LNHDA and CDR2 SQIVND (reference sequence). Trimming stripped 6 bases from V and 7 bases from J, with 12 bases between. CDR3 sequence: CASSRTPSEAFF. For the CDR3, the DNA is TGTGCCAGTAGCCGAACCCCAAGTGAAGCTTTCTTT.

This clonotype has more than one count but fewer than ten. This chain joins TRBV4-1 and TRBJ2-5; TRBD2 matches at 8 bases. Looked up from germline, CDR1 is MGHRA and CDR2 is YSYEKL. The CDR3 totals 15 residues. V gave up 10 bases and J gave up 5 bases; unmatched junction bases: 15. The CDR3 coding sequence is TGCGCCACGACCTTAACGGGGGGGCCTTTTGAGACCCAGTACTTC. It is translated as CATTLTGGPFETQYF.

This clonotype was seen repeatedly, ten times or more. The chain links TRBV6-5 to TRBJ2-2, with 13 bases that match TRBD2. This CDR3 comprises 15 residues. CDR1 MNHEY and CDR2 SVGAGI come from the germline V gene. Germline trimming cut 6 bases from V and 7 bases from J; bases unmatched to any gene: 5. CDR3 sequence reads: CASSGTSGTSGELFF. As DNA, the CDR3 is TGTGCCAGCAGCGGGACTAGCGGGACCAGCGGGGAGCTGTTTTTT.

The V and J genes are TRBV29-1 and TRBJ2-5; tentatively, D is TRBD1 or TRBD2 (6 bases each). The germline V gene has CDR1 SQVTM and CDR2 ANQGSEA. Trimming removed 5 bases from V and 1 base from J, with 8 bases in between. There are 12 residues in the CDR3. The CDR3 is CSVTGAQETQYF. Here the CDR3 DNA reads TGCAGCGTTACGGGGGCCCAAGAGACCCAGTACTTC.

The chain joins TRBV4-3 to TRBJ2-6, with TRBD1 as a possible D gene (5 bases). V was clipped by 0 bases and J by 4 bases, with 10 bases between them. Germline-derived CDR1 and CDR2 are LGHNA and YSLEER. The CDR3 is 16 residues long. CDR3 sequence reads: CASSQDPGPGANVLTF. Written as DNA, the CDR3 is TGCGCCAGCAGCCAAGACCCAGGGCCCGGGGCCAACGTCCTGACTTTC.

The gene calls are TRBV5-8 and TRBJ1-2; TRBD1 might be the D (6 bases). CDR3 length equals 15 residues. The V end lost 1 base, the J end lost 8 bases, and 18 bases lay between the germline ends. From germline, CDR1 is SGHTS and CDR2 YDEGEE. The CDR3 region has the DNA TGTGCCAGCAGCTTGAAAACGACAGGAGTCGCGGGCTACACCTTC. It encodes CASSLKTTGVAGYTF.

Concerning this clonotype itself: The junction and the germline gene differ at one end; a read error may be behind it. This chain joins TRBV24-1 and TRBJ1-4; 8 nucleotides agree with TRBD1. CDR3 length: 13 amino acids. CDR1 KGHDR and CDR2 SFDVKD come from the germline V gene. The CDR3 bases are TGTGCCACCAGTGAGACAGGGGAGGAAAAACTGCTTTTT. Amino acids: CATSETGEEKLLF.

This clonotype was counted a few times. One end of the junction fails to match germline, which may point to a read error. The chain links TRBV10-1 to TRBJ1-5; TRBD1 agrees at 7 bases. This CDR3 comprises 15 residues. CDR1 WNHNN and CDR2 SYGVQD come from the germline V gene (reference sequence). CDR3 loop: CASSAVDREGQPQHF. The CDR3 coding sequence is TGTGCCAGCAGTGCAGTCGACAGGGAGGGTCAGCCCCAGCATTTT.

This clonotype was seen repeatedly, ten times or more. The V call is TRBV29-1, the J call TRBJ2-7; 8 nucleotides line up with TRBD1. V dropped 5 bases and J dropped 6; count of bases not matched to a gene: 9. Looked up from germline, CDR1 is SQVTM and CDR2 is ANQGSEA. This CDR3 contains 13 residues. For the CDR3, the DNA is TGCAGCGTTAGGAAAGGACAGGGAAGCGAGCAGTACTTC. Translating it yields CSVRKGQGSEQYF.

This clonotype was seen at least ten times. The CDR3 sequence is CATSSRGLAAPQWTQYF. CDR3 DNA: TGTGCCACCAGCTCTCGAGGCCTAGCGGCTCCCCAATGGACCCAGTACTTC. The chain combines TRBV15 with TRBJ2-5; 7 positions match TRBD2. This CDR3 is built from 17 residues. V was pared by 5 bases and J by 7 bases, with 19 bases of the junction left unmatched. CDR1 and CDR2 (germline): LNHNV, YYDKDF (reference sequence).

This clonotype was counted many times. This sequence joins TRBV5-1 and TRBJ1-1, with no clear D. The CDR3 totals 11 residues. V was pared by 0 bases and J by 7 bases, with 4 bases between. From germline, CDR1 is SGHRS and CDR2 YFSETQ. The CDR3 DNA reads as TGCGCCAGCAGCTTGGATTTTGAAGCTTTCTTT. Protein: CASSLDFEAFF.

Worth noting for this clonotype: A single base separates this from a much larger clone, so it may be a read error. The chain has TRBV7-2 and TRBJ1-5, with 7 bases matching TRBD1. Germline values: CDR1 SGHTA, CDR2 FQGNSA. The CDR3 runs to 13 residues. Trimming cost V 4 bases and J 6 bases; bases outside gene matches: 3. The CDR3 coding sequence is TGTGCCAGCAGCTGGACAGGCTGTCAGCCCCAGCATTTT. Its translation is CASSWTGCQPQHF.

The DNA for the CDR3 is TGTGCCAGCAGCTTAGAGGGTGGACAGGGGAGCACTGAAGCTTTCTTT. Translated, it gives CASSLEGGQGSTEAFF. This chain uses TRBV7-6 with TRBJ1-1; 9 nucleotides align to TRBD1. The germline V gene encodes CDR1 SGHVS and CDR2 FNYEAQ. The V gene end was trimmed by 1 base and the J gene end by 4 bases; junction bases not matched to a gene: 7. The CDR3 contains 16 residues. Full variable domain (outside the CDR3, taken from reference TRBV7-6 and TRBJ1-1): GAGVSQSPRYKVTKRGQDVALRCDPISGHVSLYWYRQALGQGPEFLTYFNYEAQQDKSGLPNDRFSAERPEGSISTLTIQRTEQRDSAMYRCASSLEGGQGSTEAFFGQGTRLTVV.

For this clonotype: Compared with germline, one end of the junction differs, possibly owing to a read error. The chain has TRBV7-8 and TRBJ2-5; no firm D call. This CDR3 comprises 15 residues. From germline, CDR1 is SGHVS and CDR2 FQNEAQ. The CDR3 here is CASSVPLSPQEAQYF. The CDR3 region has the DNA TGTGCCAGCAGCGTCCCCCTATCCCCCCAAGAGGCCCAGTACTTC.

Note on this clonotype: It is likely a read error, because the conserved phenylalanine at the end of the CDR3 is missing. The chain carries TRBV12-3 or TRBV12-4 and TRBJ1-1, with D tentatively TRBD1 (6 bases). The CDR3 covers 13 residues. V lost 6 bases and J lost 11, with 19 bases in between. This chain's CDR3 is CASSLRQAGDAFY. CDR3 DNA sequence: TGTGCCAGCAGCCTAAGACAGGCGGGAGACGCTTTCTAT.

The genes are TRBV19 and TRBJ1-3, with 9 bases fitting TRBD1. V lost 3 bases to trimming and J lost 2 bases; unmatched junction nucleotides: 2. Germline V lookup: CDR1 LNHDA, CDR2 SQIVND (reference sequence). The CDR3 loop spans 15 amino acids. The chain's CDR3 is CASSIGTGTGNTIYF. The CDR3, as DNA: TGTGCCAGTAGTATCGGGACAGGGACTGGAAACACCATATATTTT.